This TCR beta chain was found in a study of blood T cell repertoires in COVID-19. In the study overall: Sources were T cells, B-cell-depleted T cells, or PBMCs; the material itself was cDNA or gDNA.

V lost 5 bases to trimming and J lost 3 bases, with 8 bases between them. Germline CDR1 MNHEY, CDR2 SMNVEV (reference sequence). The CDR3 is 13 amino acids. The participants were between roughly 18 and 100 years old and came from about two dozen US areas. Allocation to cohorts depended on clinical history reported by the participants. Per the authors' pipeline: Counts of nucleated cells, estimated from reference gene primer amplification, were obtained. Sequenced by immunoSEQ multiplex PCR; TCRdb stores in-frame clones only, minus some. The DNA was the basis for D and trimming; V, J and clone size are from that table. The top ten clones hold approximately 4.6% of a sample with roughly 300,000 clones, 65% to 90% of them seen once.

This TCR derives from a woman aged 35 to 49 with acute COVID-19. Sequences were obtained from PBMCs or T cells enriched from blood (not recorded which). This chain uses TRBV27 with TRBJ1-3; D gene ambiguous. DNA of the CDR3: TGTGCCAGCAGTACGGACTTTGGAAACACCATATATTTT. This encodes CASSTDFGNTIYF.